These 26 T cell receptor beta chains came from one sample sequenced in a study of shared clonotypes between healthy human individuals. Only CD45RO-negative cells positively selected for CCR7 counted as naive CD8 cells, so terminally differentiated effector memory CD45RA+ cells were excluded. Sequencing was performed with immunoSEQ multiplex PCR; in TCRdb, only in-frame clones are kept and a portion is missing. The sample yields about 580,000 clones, 95% to 98% seen once. Sequenced: naive CD8+ T cells sorted from blood. These receptor sequences come from a young man in good health.

The rearrangement uses TRBV19 and TRBJ2-5, with unresolved D. Trimming took 0 bases from V and 6 from J, leaving 14 bases between them. Germline CDR1 and CDR2: LNHDA and SQIVND (reference sequence). This CDR3 comprises 15 residues. CDR3 in DNA: TGTGCCAGTAGTATAGAGCTGGGGAATTGGAAGACCCAGTACTTC. It encodes CASSIELGNWKTQYF.

The chain combines TRBV7-6 with TRBJ2-1; perhaps TRBD1 as D (5 bases). The germline V gene has CDR1 SGHVS and CDR2 FNYEAQ. Trimming left V 5 bases short and J 6 bases short, with 14 bases between. The CDR3 sequence is 14 residues long. CDR3 nucleotide sequence: TGTGCCAGCAGCCCCTACGACAGCGCCAATGAGCAGTTCTTC. Protein: CASSPYDSANEQFF.

The chain has TRBV6-5 and TRBJ2-5, with unresolved D. This CDR3 has 13 amino acids. The germline V and J ends were trimmed by 5 bases and 5 bases, with 12 bases remaining between them. Germline CDR1 reads MNHEY; CDR2 reads SVGAGI. CDR3 in DNA: TGTGCCAGCAGTCGTGGAACAGTGGAGACCCAGTACTTC. Translating gives CASSRGTVETQYF.

V and J are TRBV2 and TRBJ2-5; 10 nucleotides line up with TRBD2. The CDR3 sequence is 17 residues long. Germline assignment: CDR1 SNHLY and CDR2 FYNNEI. The V and J ends lost 2 bases and 5 bases, in that order; junction bases with no gene match: 11. CDR3 sequence: CASSETDLAGASETQYF. In nucleotides, the CDR3 is TGTGCCAGCAGTGAAACGGACCTAGCGGGAGCTAGCGAGACCCAGTACTTC.

V gene TRBV2 combines with J gene TRBJ2-1; 8 positions agree with TRBD2. Germline CDR1 SNHLY, CDR2 FYNNEI. This CDR3 region has 16 residues. V was clipped by 0 bases and J by 1 base; unmatched bases: 2. CDR3 DNA: TGTGCCAGCAGTGAAGCGGGCGGGAGGTCCTACAATGAGCAGTTCTTC. Protein sequence: CASSEAGGRSYNEQFF.

The rearrangement uses TRBV7-9 and TRBJ2-1; no firm D call. CDR1 is SEHNR, CDR2 FQNEAQ, per germline (reference sequence). CDR3 length: 14 amino acids. V gave up 1 base and J gave up 5 bases, with 9 bases separating them. CDR3 region: CASSLVTSHNEQFF. The CDR3 bases are TGTGCCAGCAGCTTAGTAACCAGCCACAATGAGCAGTTCTTC.

The chain employs TRBV7-6 and TRBJ1-4; D gene unclear. V was trimmed by 1 base and J by 4 bases, leaving 7 bases between them. The V gene's germline CDR1 is SGHVS and CDR2 FNYEAQ. This CDR3 contains 14 residues. The CDR3 protein is CASSLVGFNEKLFF. The CDR3 DNA follows: TGTGCCAGCAGCTTAGTGGGCTTTAATGAAAAACTGTTTTTT. Full variable domain (rest looked up from reference TRBV7-6 and TRBJ1-4): GAGVSQSPRYKVTKRGQDVALRCDPISGHVSLYWYRQALGQGPEFLTYFNYEAQQDKSGLPNDRFSAERPEGSISTLTIQRTEQRDSAMYRCASSLVGFNEKLFFGSGTQLSVL.

The chain combines TRBV27 with TRBJ2-7, with TRBD2 matching 9 bases. The length of the CDR3 is 16 residues. The V and J ends lost 7 bases and 0 bases, in that order; junction bases with no gene match: 10. Germline CDR1 is MNHEY and CDR2 is SMNVEV (reference sequence). The CDR3 coding sequence is TGTGCCAGCACTGAGTACCGGACTAGCGCCTCCTACGAGCAGTACTTC. Amino acids: CASTEYRTSASYEQYF.

This clone was observed once. The chain carries TRBV14 and TRBJ2-7; D gene uncertain. The V end was cut by 5 bases, the J end by 5 bases, with 13 bases between. Germline V gene sequence: CDR1 SGHDN, CDR2 FVKESK. The length of the CDR3 is 13 residues. Written as DNA, the CDR3 is TGTGCCAGCAGCGAGTGGATCGGACACGAGCAGTACTTC. This gives the protein CASSEWIGHEQYF.

The rearrangement joins TRBV7-2 to TRBJ1-2; D gene unclear. This CDR3 comprises 10 residues. Trimming took off 4 bases at V and 5 bases at J, with 2 bases between the two ends. The germline gives CDR1 SGHTA, CDR2 FQGNSA. CDR3 nucleotide sequence: TGTGCCAGCAGCTCGTATGGCTACACCTTC. Protein sequence: CASSSYGYTF.

V gene TRBV12-5 combines with J gene TRBJ2-5; D may correspond to TRBD1 or TRBD2 (5 bases each). From germline, CDR1 is LGHNT and CDR2 FRNRAP. The V gene lost 3 bases and the J gene lost 4 bases, with 6 bases spanning the gap. The CDR3 totals 12 residues. The CDR3 region has the DNA TGTGCTAGTGGTTTCGGGACAGAGACCCAGTACTTC. This translates into CASGFGTETQYF.

The genes are TRBV27 and TRBJ2-6, with unresolved D. The CDR3 consists of 16 residues. V gave up 1 base and J gave up 0 bases, with 7 bases separating them. The germline V gene has CDR1 MNHEY and CDR2 SMNVEV (reference sequence). The CDR3 bases are TGTGCCAGCAGTTTATACAGAGGCTCTGGGGCCAACGTCCTGACTTTC. This codes for CASSLYRGSGANVLTF. The whole variable domain, remainder taken from reference TRBV27 and TRBJ2-6, is EAQVTQNPRYLITVTGKKLTVTCSQNMNHEYMSWYRQDPGLGLRQIYYSMNVEVTDKGDVPEGYKVSRKEKRNFPLILESPSPNQTSLYFCASSLYRGSGANVLTFGAGSRLTVL.

The genes are TRBV2 and TRBJ2-2; possibly TRBD1 or TRBD2 for D (5 bases each). Trimming took 3 bases from V and 8 from J, leaving 10 bases between them. The CDR3 totals 13 residues. CDR1 SNHLY and CDR2 FYNNEI come from the germline V gene. The CDR3 here is CASSERGAGELFF. The CDR3 bases are TGTGCCAGCAGTGAGCGAGGGGCAGGGGAGCTGTTTTTT. Using reference TRBV2 and TRBJ2-2 for the parts outside the CDR3, the full variable domain is EPEVTQTPSHQVTQMGQEVILRCVPISNHLYFYWYRQILGQKVEFLVSFYNNEISEKSEIFDDQFSVERPDGSNFTLKIRSTKLEDSAMYFCASSERGAGELFFGEGSRLTVL.

This clone was recorded once. The chain uses TRBV27 and TRBJ2-7; D possibly uses TRBD1 or TRBD2 (6 bases each). Trimming removed 2 bases at V and 4 bases at J, with 12 bases between. There are 14 residues in the CDR3. CDR1 MNHEY and CDR2 SMNVEV come from the germline V gene (reference sequence). This CDR3 is CASSLRGVGYEQYF. CDR3 bases: TGTGCCAGCAGTTTAAGGGGGGTAGGGTACGAGCAGTACTTC.

In this sample, this clone turned up a few times. The rearrangement links TRBV11-3 to TRBJ2-5; 10 positions match TRBD2. This CDR3 spans 16 amino acids. V dropped 2 bases and J dropped 5; count of bases not matched to a gene: 8. Germline values: CDR1 SGHNT, CDR2 YENEEA. This CDR3 reads CASSLRSSGSVETQYF. As DNA, the CDR3 is TGTGCCAGCAGCTTACGCTCTAGCGGGAGTGTGGAGACCCAGTACTTC. Variable domain in full (rest from reference TRBV11-3 and TRBJ2-5): EAGVVQSPRYKIIEKKQPVAFWCNPISGHNTLYWYLQNLGQGPELLIRYENEEAVDDSQLPKDRFSAERLKGVDSTLKIQPAELGDSAVYLCASSLRSSGSVETQYFGPGTRLLVL.

This sequence joins TRBV7-9 and TRBJ1-3; D is undetermined. CDR1 and CDR2 (germline): SEHNR, FQNEAQ (reference sequence). The CDR3 contains 12 residues. Trimming pared 8 bases from V and 8 bases from J, leaving 13 bases between. The CDR3 is CASGRGEDTIYF. DNA of the CDR3: TGTGCCAGCGGACGTGGGGAGGACACCATATATTTT.

V usage is TRBV5-1 and J usage is TRBJ2-1; the match to TRBD2 covers 11 bases. This CDR3 region has 17 residues. V lost 0 bases and J lost 7; bases outside the gene matches: 9. Germline loops: CDR1 SGHRS, CDR2 YFSETQ. The CDR3, as DNA: TGCGCCAGCAGCTTGGTGGTCATAGCGGGAGGGCCTAATGAGCAGTTCTTC. Translating gives CASSLVVIAGGPNEQFF.

V gene TRBV13 combines with J gene TRBJ2-3, with D maybe TRBD2 (5 bases). Germline V gene data show CDR1 as PRHDT and CDR2 as FYEKMQ (reference sequence). Between the trimmed V and J ends, which lost 0 bases and 0 bases, there was a span of 13 bases. This CDR3 comprises 17 residues. CDR3 DNA sequence: TGTGCCAGCAGCTTAGGCTTAAGCGGTTCTAGCACAGATACGCAGTATTTT. Translation gives CASSLGLSGSSTDTQYF.

The chain combines TRBV6-6 with TRBJ1-4; D remains unclear. V was shortened by 0 bases and J by 3 bases, with 11 bases between the two germline ends. Germline CDR1 is MNHNY and CDR2 is SVGAGI (reference sequence). The CDR3 loop spans 16 amino acids. The CDR3 here is CASSYSEGDPNEKLFF. The CDR3 coding sequence is TGTGCCAGCAGTTACTCGGAGGGTGACCCTAATGAAAAACTGTTTTTT.

The DNA for the CDR3 is TGTGCCAGCAGCTTAGGCCTAGCGGAGAGCTCCTACAATGAGCAGTTCTTC. Its translation: CASSLGLAESSYNEQFF. The rearrangement links TRBV7-8 to TRBJ2-1, with 7 bases that match TRBD2. The trim removed 1 base at V and 0 bases at J, leaving 6 bases unmatched. Per the germline V gene, CDR1 is SGHVS and CDR2 is FQNEAQ. The CDR3 length is 17 residues.

The DNA for the CDR3 is TGTGCCAGCAGTCTCGGGAGAACTGACGAGCAGTACTTC. It is translated as CASSLGRTDEQYF. The chain has TRBV9 and TRBJ2-7; D perhaps matches TRBD2 (6 bases). The germline CDR1 and CDR2 sequences are SGDLS and YYNGEE. The V gene lost 5 bases and the J gene lost 5 bases, with 14 bases spanning the gap. There are 13 residues in the CDR3.

This chain uses TRBV7-9 with TRBJ2-3, with TRBD2 matching 10 bases. V gave up 1 base and J gave up 3 bases; unmatched junction bases: 7. The germline gives CDR1 SEHNR, CDR2 FQNEAQ (reference sequence). The CDR3 runs 17 residues. CDR3 sequence: CASSLVHLAGVTDTQYF. The CDR3 DNA reads TGTGCCAGCAGCTTAGTCCATCTAGCGGGAGTTACAGATACGCAGTATTTT.

The chain is built from TRBV6-1 and TRBJ1-1; 7 nucleotides agree with TRBD1. V shed 10 bases, J shed 5 bases, and the junction held 4 bases outside the gene matches. Germline V gene lookup returns CDR1 MNHNS and CDR2 SASEGT. The length of the CDR3 is 11 residues. CDR3 coding DNA: TGTGCCACCTCGACAGGGACTGAAGCTTTCTTT. Translating it yields CATSTGTEAFF.

The chain carries TRBV10-3 and TRBJ2-3; D is uncertain. Germline CDR1 ENHRY, CDR2 SYGVKD. The CDR3 has 10 amino acids. V lost 9 bases and J lost 1, with 2 bases in between. CDR3 nucleotide sequence: TGTGCCATGGGCACAGATACGCAGTATTTT. Protein product: CAMGTDTQYF.

The chain uses TRBV4-1 and TRBJ2-5, with 11 bases lining up with TRBD2. Germline V gene sequence: CDR1 MGHRA, CDR2 YSYEKL. J was trimmed by 1 base and V by 3 bases; bases with no gene match: 16. The CDR3 length is 20 residues. This CDR3 reads CASSHDPTSGEEVGQETQYF. For the CDR3, the DNA is TGCGCCAGCAGCCACGACCCGACTAGCGGGGAAGAGGTGGGCCAAGAGACCCAGTACTTC.

The genes are TRBV30 and TRBJ2-1, with 13 bases matching TRBD2. CDR3 length equals 20 residues. Germline assignment: CDR1 GTSNPN and CDR2 SVGIG (reference sequence). V shed 1 base and J 4 bases; nucleotides not matched to a gene: 16. CDR3: CAWSGFGTSGKSGDYNEQFF. The CDR3 region has the DNA TGTGCCTGGAGTGGGTTTGGGACTAGCGGGAAATCTGGGGATTACAATGAGCAGTTCTTC.